The 28 T cell receptor beta chains presented below share a single source sample, sequenced in a study of blood T cell repertoires in COVID-19. The assay was immunoSEQ multiplex PCR, and TCRdb's table has in-frame clones only and misses some. The profile shows roughly 110,000 clones, approximately 89% of them singletons. The sequenced sample was peripheral blood. These receptors were taken from a man aged 50-59 years with active or convalescent COVID-19.

In this sample, this clone turned up a few times. The CDR3 spells CASSLASGRLLSSYNEQFF. The CDR3 nucleotides are TGTGCCAGCAGCTTGGCCAGCGGGAGGCTATTGAGCTCCTACAATGAGCAGTTCTTC. The V gene is TRBV5-6, the J gene TRBJ2-1; 9 bases match TRBD2. This CDR3 region has 19 residues. J gave up 0 bases and V 0 bases, and 10 bases lay outside the gene matches. Germline-derived CDR1 and CDR2 are SGHDT and YYEEEE.

The V and J genes are TRBV27 and TRBJ1-2; possible D gene TRBD1, 6 bases. The germline V gene has CDR1 MNHEY and CDR2 SMNVEV (reference sequence). The CDR3 loop spans 13 amino acids. V lost 4 bases, J lost 7 bases, and 13 bases lay in between. The DNA of the CDR3 is TGTGCCAGCAGTTGGGCCAGGGGTTCTGGCTACACCTTC. Its protein product is CASSWARGSGYTF.

This sequence joins TRBV6-5 and TRBJ2-3; TRBD2 agrees at 7 bases. Per germline, CDR1 MNHEY and CDR2 SVGAGI. This CDR3 contains 14 residues. The V segment lost 7 bases and the J segment 4 bases; nucleotides outside the gene matches: 8. CDR3 protein: CASMGWREPDTQYF. The CDR3 coding sequence is TGTGCCAGCATGGGGTGGCGGGAGCCAGATACGCAGTATTTT.

V and J are TRBV6-2 or TRBV6-3 and TRBJ1-2, with D possibly matching TRBD1 (6 bases). Trimming left V 5 bases short and J 5 bases short, with 12 bases between. Germline CDR1 and CDR2: MNHEY and SVGEGT. The CDR3 extends over 13 amino acids. The CDR3 region is CASSVNRDYGYTF. For the CDR3, the DNA is TGTGCCAGCAGTGTTAACAGGGATTATGGCTACACCTTC.

CDR3 bases: TGTGCCAGCACCAAATGGGCAGGGAAGTCCTACGAGCAGTACTTC. Encoded protein: CASTKWAGKSYEQYF. This chain links TRBV2 with TRBJ2-7; perhaps TRBD1 as D (5 bases). The V gene lost 7 bases and the J gene lost 1 base, with 17 bases spanning the gap. The CDR3 is 15 residues long. CDR1 and CDR2 (germline): SNHLY, FYNNEI.

The V and J genes are TRBV5-1 and TRBJ2-3; the D gene is possibly TRBD2 (6 bases). The length of the CDR3 is 19 residues. V shed 0 bases and J shed 1 base, with 21 bases lying between them. Germline V gene lookup returns CDR1 SGHRS and CDR2 YFSETQ. CDR3 bases: TGCGCCAGCAGCTTGGCGGGGGTTACTCCCTTCTATGGCACAGATACGCAGTATTTT. As protein: CASSLAGVTPFYGTDTQYF.

The V gene is TRBV6-4, the J gene TRBJ1-5; D uncertain. The germline gives CDR1 MRHNA, CDR2 SNTAGT. Trimming cost V 2 bases and J 0 bases, with 8 bases left between them. The CDR3 extends over 15 amino acids. CDR3: CASSDSSGSNQPQHF. CDR3 DNA: TGTGCCAGCAGTGACAGTTCCGGTAGCAATCAGCCCCAGCATTTT.

DNA for the CDR3: TGCGCCAGCAGCTTGGGGGGCAGGGGAGAGACCCAGTACTTC. Translated: CASSLGGRGETQYF. The chain recombines TRBV5-1 with TRBJ2-5; TRBD1 is a possible D gene (6 bases). This CDR3 is built from 14 residues. Per germline, CDR1 SGHRS and CDR2 YFSETQ. Trimming stripped 0 bases from V and 4 bases from J, with 10 bases between.

The V gene is TRBV7-2, the J gene TRBJ2-3, with D tentatively TRBD2 (6 bases). The CDR3 totals 18 residues. From germline, CDR1 is SGHTA and CDR2 FQGNSA. Trimming stripped 5 bases from V and 2 bases from J, with 23 bases between. The CDR3 coding sequence is TGTGCCAGCAGCGGGGCCTCAAGGAGGGGAGGATCCACAGATACGCAGTATTTT. It translates to CASSGASRRGGSTDTQYF.

V gene TRBV7-9 combines with J gene TRBJ1-2; weak D call: TRBD1 (5 bases). The germline gives CDR1 SEHNR, CDR2 FQNEAQ (reference sequence). V dropped 6 bases and J dropped 5 bases, with 16 bases sitting between them. The CDR3 loop spans 14 amino acids. CDR3 protein: CASREAGRDYGYTF. Written as DNA, the CDR3 is TGTGCCAGCAGGGAGGCAGGGCGGGATTATGGCTACACCTTC.

CDR3 in amino acids: CASSLEGHSPDYTF. The CDR3 bases are TGTGCCAGCAGCTTAGAGGGACATAGCCCGGACTACACCTTC. The chain combines TRBV7-9 with TRBJ1-2; D is perhaps TRBD1 (6 bases). Trimming removed 1 base at V and 10 bases at J, with 16 bases between. This CDR3 is 14 amino acids long. Germline-derived CDR1 and CDR2 are SEHNR and FQNEAQ (reference sequence).

The chain employs TRBV25-1 and TRBJ2-1, with no clear D. Per germline, CDR1 MGHDK and CDR2 SYGVNS. CDR3 size: 13 residues. The V and J ends lost 8 bases and 5 bases respectively, with 13 bases between them. DNA of the CDR3: TGTGCCAGCCACTCTGGGCAGCACAATGAGCAGTTCTTC. Its translation is CASHSGQHNEQFF.

The chain couples TRBV28 to TRBJ2-7, with D possibly being TRBD2 (6 bases). CDR3 size: 14 residues. Germline V gives CDR1 MDHEN, CDR2 SYDVKM. V was pared by 3 bases and J by 7 bases, with 16 bases between. CDR3: CASSFGGNTLEQYF. CDR3 coding DNA: TGTGCCAGCAGTTTCGGCGGGAACACTCTGGAGCAGTACTTC.

The chain joins TRBV11-2 to TRBJ2-1; D unresolved. CDR3 length: 15 amino acids. Trimming stripped 3 bases from V and 0 bases from J, with 9 bases between. Germline values: CDR1 SGHAT, CDR2 FQNNGV. CDR3 DNA sequence: TGTGCCAGCAGCTTTTCTGGTAGCTCCTACAATGAGCAGTTCTTC. Amino acids: CASSFSGSSYNEQFF.

The gene calls are TRBV6-5 and TRBJ2-7, with TRBD2 identical over 7 bases. The CDR3 is 15 amino acids. Germline trimming cut 0 bases from V and 0 bases from J; bases unmatched to any gene: 2. Germline CDR1 reads MNHEY; CDR2 reads SVGAGI. The CDR3, as DNA: TGTGCCAGCAGTTACTCCAGCGGGAACTCCTACGAGCAGTACTTC. It is translated as CASSYSSGNSYEQYF.

The V gene is TRBV5-4, the J gene TRBJ2-2; tentatively, D is TRBD2 (7 bases). Looked up from germline, CDR1 is SGHNT and CDR2 is YYREEE (reference sequence). CDR3 size: 16 residues. V lost 4 bases, J lost 3 bases, and 16 bases lay in between. CDR3 region: CASSPRGGLDTGELFF. As DNA, the CDR3 is TGTGCCAGCAGCCCTAGGGGGGGGTTAGACACCGGGGAGCTGTTTTTT.

The genes are TRBV5-4 and TRBJ1-2, with D possibly being TRBD1 (5 bases). Between the trimmed V and J ends, which lost 2 bases and 4 bases, there was a span of 15 bases. CDR3 size: 15 residues. Germline V gene data show CDR1 as SGHNT and CDR2 as YYREEE (reference sequence). The CDR3 reads CASSFPGGTGYGYTF. CDR3 coding DNA: TGTGCCAGCAGCTTTCCAGGAGGGACCGGCTATGGCTACACCTTC.

The V gene is TRBV4-3, the J gene TRBJ2-3; perhaps TRBD2 as D (6 bases). V lost 0 bases and J 3 bases, leaving 10 bases between the germline ends. In germline, CDR1 is LGHNA, CDR2 YSLEER. This CDR3 has 15 amino acids. The CDR3 loop is CASSQDRDLTDTQYF. The CDR3 DNA reads as TGCGCCAGCAGCCAAGACAGGGACTTAACAGATACGCAGTATTTT.

This chain connects TRBV5-5 to TRBJ2-1; D is uncertain. Germline V gene data show CDR1 as SGHKS and CDR2 as YYEKEE (reference sequence). V lost 1 base, J lost 0 bases, and 11 bases lay in between. The CDR3 extends over 16 amino acids. CDR3 loop: CASSLLISSSYNEQFF. The CDR3 region has the DNA TGTGCCAGCAGCTTGTTGATTAGTAGCTCCTACAATGAGCAGTTCTTC.

The table lists this clone with a few counts. The chain uses TRBV18 and TRBJ1-5; D gene uncertain. Germline assignment: CDR1 KGHSH and CDR2 LQKENI. The CDR3 length is 15 residues. The germline V and J ends were trimmed by 1 base and 1 base, with 8 bases remaining between them. CDR3 DNA: TGTGCCAGCTCACCACTGGAGGGAAGCAATCAGCCCCAGCATTTT. Amino acid sequence: CASSPLEGSNQPQHF.

V usage is TRBV28 and J usage is TRBJ2-2; 8 bases are shared with TRBD1. This CDR3 contains 20 residues. V lost 3 bases, J lost 2 bases, and 17 bases stayed unmatched. The V gene's germline CDR1 is MDHEN and CDR2 SYDVKM. This CDR3 is CASSFRRGRRIGSNTGELFF. The CDR3 DNA follows: TGTGCCAGCAGTTTCCGCAGGGGGCGTCGCATCGGGAGTAACACCGGGGAGCTGTTTTTT.

This chain connects TRBV9 to TRBJ2-3; 13 nucleotides line up with TRBD2. V shed 3 bases, J shed 7 bases, and the junction held 8 bases outside the gene matches. CDR1 SGDLS and CDR2 YYNGEE come from the germline V gene. The CDR3 is 16 residues long. The CDR3 sequence: CASSAGGLAGVNTQYF. CDR3 bases: TGTGCCAGCAGCGCGGGAGGACTAGCGGGAGTAAATACGCAGTATTTT.

The chain combines TRBV12-5 with TRBJ2-3; TRBD2 matches at 9 bases. Germline V gene lookup returns CDR1 LGHNT and CDR2 FRNRAP. CDR3 length: 15 amino acids. J was trimmed by 2 bases and V by 2 bases; bases with no gene match: 2. The CDR3 DNA reads as TGTGCTAGTGGTTTGACTAGCGGGTTCACAGATACGCAGTATTTT. Protein product: CASGLTSGFTDTQYF.

The table lists this clone with a count of one. The chain recombines TRBV14 with TRBJ2-6, with 7 bases identical to TRBD2. Germline assignment: CDR1 SGHDN and CDR2 FVKESK. The CDR3 spans 15 residues. V shed 4 bases, J shed 4 bases, and the junction held 4 bases outside the gene matches. The CDR3 spells CASSRGRAGANVLTF. CDR3 in DNA: TGTGCCAGCAGCCGGGGGAGGGCGGGGGCCAACGTCCTGACTTTC.

The chain couples TRBV7-2 to TRBJ2-3; 9 nucleotides line up with TRBD2. The CDR3 totals 18 residues. J lost 4 bases, V lost 1 base, and 12 bases had no gene match. In germline, CDR1 is SGHTA, CDR2 FQGNSA. CDR3 in amino acids: CASSLEWVAGGPSDTQYF. The CDR3 DNA reads as TGTGCCAGCAGCTTAGAGTGGGTTGCGGGAGGGCCCTCAGATACGCAGTATTTT.

This sequence joins TRBV7-9 and TRBJ1-1; D is unresolved. There are 15 residues in the CDR3. Germline values: CDR1 SEHNR, CDR2 FQNEAQ (reference sequence). V was clipped by 3 bases and J by 1 base, with 12 bases between them. In nucleotides, the CDR3 is TGTGCCAGCAGCTTGGATTCCGGGAGGAACACTGAAGCTTTCTTT. It codes for CASSLDSGRNTEAFF.

The chain uses TRBV10-2 and TRBJ1-1; D uncertain. CDR1 WSHSY and CDR2 SAAADI come from the germline V gene. Trimming took off 2 bases at V and 4 bases at J, with 14 bases between the two ends. The CDR3 has 15 residues. CDR3: CASSEDTALSTEAFF. CDR3 nucleotides: TGCGCCAGCAGTGAGGACACCGCCTTGAGCACTGAAGCTTTCTTT.

CDR3 coding DNA: TGTGCCTTGGACAGGGGGATCACTGAAGCTTTCTTT. Its translation is CALDRGITEAFF. The J gene is TRBJ1-1, the V gene TRBV30, with TRBD1 matching 10 bases. The CDR3 has 12 amino acids. Germline assignment: CDR1 GTSNPN and CDR2 SVGIG (reference sequence). Germline trimming cut 7 bases from V and 4 bases from J; bases unmatched to any gene: 3.